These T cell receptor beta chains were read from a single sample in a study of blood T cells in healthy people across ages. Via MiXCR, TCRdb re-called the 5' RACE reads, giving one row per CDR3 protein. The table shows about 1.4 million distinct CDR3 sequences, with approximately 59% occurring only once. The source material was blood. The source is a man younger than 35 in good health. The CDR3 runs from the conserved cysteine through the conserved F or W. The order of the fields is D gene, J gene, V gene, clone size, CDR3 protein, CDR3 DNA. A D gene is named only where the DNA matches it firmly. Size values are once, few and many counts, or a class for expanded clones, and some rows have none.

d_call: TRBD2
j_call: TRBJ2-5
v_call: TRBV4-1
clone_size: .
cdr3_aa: CASSQDQASGAQETQYF
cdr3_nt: TGCGCCAGCAGCCAAGATCAGGCTAGCGGGGCCCAAGAGACCCAGTACTTC

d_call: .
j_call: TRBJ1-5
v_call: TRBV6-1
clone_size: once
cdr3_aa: CASRDGTGENQPQHF
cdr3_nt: TGTGCCAGCAGGGACGGGACGGGAGAGAATCAGCCCCAGCATTTT

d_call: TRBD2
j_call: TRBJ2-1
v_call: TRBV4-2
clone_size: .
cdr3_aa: CASSQDSASGVNEQFF
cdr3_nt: TGTGCCAGCAGCCAAGATTCGGCTAGCGGGGTAAATGAGCAGTTCTTC

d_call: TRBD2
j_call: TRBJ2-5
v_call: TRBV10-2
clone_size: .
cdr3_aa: CASSESGTSGLGGQETQYF
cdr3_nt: TGCGCCAGCAGTGAGTCCGGGACTAGCGGTCTTGGGGGCCAAGAGACCCAGTACTTC

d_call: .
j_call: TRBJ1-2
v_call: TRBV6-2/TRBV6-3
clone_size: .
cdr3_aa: CASRQGQHYGYTF
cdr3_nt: TGTGCCAGCAGGCAAGGACAGCACTATGGCTACACCTTC

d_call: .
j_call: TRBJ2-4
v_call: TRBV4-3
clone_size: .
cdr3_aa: CASSQDKGFSDIQYF
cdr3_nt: TGCGCCAGCAGCCAAGATAAGGGGTTCAGCGACATTCAGTACTTC

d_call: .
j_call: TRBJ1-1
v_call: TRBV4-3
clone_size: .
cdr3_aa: CACSQGTIEVEAFF
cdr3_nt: TGCGCCTGCAGCCAGGGGACGATCGAGGTCGAAGCTTTCTTT

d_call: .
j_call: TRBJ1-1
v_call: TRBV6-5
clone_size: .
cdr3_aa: CASSYSSPPRTEAFF
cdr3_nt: TGTGCCAGCAGTTACTCGAGTCCTCCACGCACTGAAGCTTTCTTT

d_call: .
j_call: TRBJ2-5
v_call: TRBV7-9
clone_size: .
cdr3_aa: CASSSPGQSETQYF
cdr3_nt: TGTGCCAGCAGCTCCCCCGGACAGTCAGAGACCCAGTACTTC

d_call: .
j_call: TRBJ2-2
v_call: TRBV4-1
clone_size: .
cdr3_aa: CASSLGQWMNTGELFF
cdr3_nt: TGCGCCAGCAGCCTGGGACAATGGATGAACACCGGGGAGCTGTTTTTT

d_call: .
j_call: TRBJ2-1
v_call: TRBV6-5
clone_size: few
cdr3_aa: CASSYHNGDENEQFF
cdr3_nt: TGTGCCAGCAGTTACCACAACGGGGATGAGAATGAGCAGTTCTTC

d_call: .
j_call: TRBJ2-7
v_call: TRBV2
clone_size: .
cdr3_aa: CASIGAVFYEQYF
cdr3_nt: TGTGCCAGCATTGGGGCAGTGTTCTACGAGCAGTACTTC

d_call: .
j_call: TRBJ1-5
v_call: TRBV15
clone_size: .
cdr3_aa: CATSRDRYPNQPQHF
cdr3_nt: TGTGCCACCAGCAGAGATCGATATCCCAATCAGCCCCAGCATTTT

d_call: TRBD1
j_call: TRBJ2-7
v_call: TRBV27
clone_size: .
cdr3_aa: CASSLSTGEYEQYF
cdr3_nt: TGTGCCAGCAGTTTATCGACAGGGGAATACGAGCAGTACTTC

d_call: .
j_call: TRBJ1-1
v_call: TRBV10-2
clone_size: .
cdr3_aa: CASTRQKNTEAFF
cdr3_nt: TGCGCCAGCACCCGACAGAAGAACACTGAAGCTTTCTTT

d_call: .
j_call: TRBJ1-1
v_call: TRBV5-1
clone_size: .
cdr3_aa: CASSLIRHTNTEAFF
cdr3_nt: TGCGCCAGCAGCTTGATTCGCCACACCAACACTGAAGCTTTCTTT

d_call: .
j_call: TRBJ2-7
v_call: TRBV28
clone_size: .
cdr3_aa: CASSTVAIYEQYF
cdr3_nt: TGTGCCAGCAGTACTGTAGCAATCTACGAGCAGTACTTC

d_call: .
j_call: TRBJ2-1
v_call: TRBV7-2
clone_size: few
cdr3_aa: CASTKDVDNEQFF
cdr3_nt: TGTGCCAGCACCAAGGACGTCGACAATGAGCAGTTCTTC

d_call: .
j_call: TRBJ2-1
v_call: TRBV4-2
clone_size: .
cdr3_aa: CASSQDRDLSYNEQFF
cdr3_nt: TGTGCCAGCAGCCAAGACAGGGACCTCAGCTACAATGAGCAGTTCTTC

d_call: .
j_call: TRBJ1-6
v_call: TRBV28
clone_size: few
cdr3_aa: CASSSTRGSPLHF
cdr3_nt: TGTGCCAGCAGTTCAACACGGGGTTCACCCCTCCACTTT

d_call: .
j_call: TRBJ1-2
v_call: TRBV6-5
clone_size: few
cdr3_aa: CASRHGIYGYTF
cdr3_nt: TGTGCCAGCAGGCACGGAATCTATGGCTACACCTTC

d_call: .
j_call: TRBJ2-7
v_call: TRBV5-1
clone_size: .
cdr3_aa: CARRGMPAPSYEQYF
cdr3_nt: TGCGCCAGAAGAGGGATGCCGGCCCCGTCCTACGAGCAGTACTTC

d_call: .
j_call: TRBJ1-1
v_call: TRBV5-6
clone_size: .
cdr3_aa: CASSAAENTEAFF
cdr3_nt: TGTGCCAGCAGTGCGGCGGAGAACACTGAAGCTTTCTTT

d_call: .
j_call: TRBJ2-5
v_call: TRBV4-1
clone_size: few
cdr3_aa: CASSLRSRITDTQYF
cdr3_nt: TGCGCCAGCAGCCTGAGATCCCGGATCACAGATACCCAGTACTTC

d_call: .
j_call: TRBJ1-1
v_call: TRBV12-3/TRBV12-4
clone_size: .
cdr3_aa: CASKATANTEAFF
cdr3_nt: TGTGCCAGCAAAGCAACAGCGAACACTGAAGCTTTCTTT

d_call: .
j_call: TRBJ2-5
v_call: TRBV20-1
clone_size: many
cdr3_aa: CSARPMDGEWETQYF
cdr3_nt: TGCAGTGCTAGGCCGATGGACGGGGAGTGGGAGACCCAGTACTTC

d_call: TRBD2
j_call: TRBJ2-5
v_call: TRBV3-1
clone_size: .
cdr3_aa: CASHRLAGGSKETQYF
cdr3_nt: TGTGCCAGTCATCGACTAGCGGGGGGCTCAAAAGAGACCCAGTACTTC

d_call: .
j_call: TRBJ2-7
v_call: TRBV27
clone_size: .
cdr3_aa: CASSLNGDYEQYF
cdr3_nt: TGTGCCAGCAGTTTAAACGGTGACTACGAGCAGTACTTC

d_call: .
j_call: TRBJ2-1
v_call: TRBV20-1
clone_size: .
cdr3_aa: CSAPLRAYSYNEQFF
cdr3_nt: TGCAGTGCCCCCCTACGGGCCTACTCCTACAATGAGCAGTTCTTC

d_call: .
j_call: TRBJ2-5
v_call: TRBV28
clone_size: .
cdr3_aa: CASSFPGRQGRRETQYF
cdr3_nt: TGTGCCAGCAGTTTCCCCGGGCGGCAGGGTAGACGGGAGACCCAGTACTTC